This TCR beta chain was documented in a study of blood T cell repertoires in COVID-19 (dated by TCRdb to 2020 to 2022). Notes on the research overall: Collaborator samples came from the United States, Italy and Spain and covered acute and convalescent phases of COVID-19. The repertoires were released in a freely available public database intended as a resource for research on the immune response to SARS-CoV-2. The material from the prospective study consisted of cDNA or gDNA derived from T cells, B-cell-depleted T cells, or PBMCs. HLA class I and class II types, where available, came from metadata supplied by the sample provider rather than from assay-based typing. A de-identified subject ID, COVID-19 status, age in years and sex were almost always included in the sample metadata. The dataset comprised deeply sampled blood TCRbeta repertoires from subjects exposed to, actively infected with, or recovered from COVID-19. The samples were drawn from the first 160 participants of the ongoing ImmuneRACE study and from 1,200 or so subjects provided by 6 global collaborators.

CDR1 and CDR2 are read off the germline V gene (reference sequence) as LNHDA and SQIVND. From cysteine to phenylalanine, the CDR3 is 12 amino acids long. Of the read, only the CDR3 DNA is kept; its 36 bases are in frame from base 1. Trimming takes 4 bases from V and 8 bases from J, and the germline ends sit 11 bases apart. Beyond this particular receptor, the publication reports: The amount of clinical and demographic metadata varied by source and participant and was provided uncurated.

This clone was counted only a few times. There is no known antigen for this receptor. No clone much larger than this one lies a single base away; base qualities are absent. Enrolling through a virtual design, the prospective study's participants ranged in age from roughly 18 to 90 years and lived across 24 United States geographic areas. Cohort assignment in the prospective study relied on participant-reported clinical history from a screening survey and a study questionnaire. Recovered participants in ImmuneRACE Cohort 3 were defined by two consecutive negative NP/OP PCR tests, clearance by a healthcare professional, or resolution of symptoms. In the prospective study, mobile phlebotomists collected whole blood, serum and a nasopharyngeal or oropharyngeal swab from each participant. Over an approximately 2-month period, participants in the prospective study had the option of providing additional blood draws and questionnaires. Blood samples from the prospective study were shipped frozen or at room temperature prior to DNA extraction.

TCRbeta CDR3 regions were amplified from genomic DNA using the immunoSEQ Assay, a bias-controlled multiplex PCR. Per the source publication's procedure: Nucleated cell counts per sample were estimated from amplification of reference gene primers within the assay. To quantify the absolute abundance of each unique TCRbeta CDR3 rearrangement, sequence reads were collapsed and filtered. For each sample, productive Simpson clonality was calculated as the square root of Simpson's diversity index over productive rearrangements. TCRdb retrieved this table from immuneACCESS and kept in-frame rearrangements only. Not all clones are present; in checked studies, unresolved V genes account for under half, and no reason is known for the remainder. The V and J calls and clone size were taken over from that table, and D and trimming were inferred from the DNA. The sample table contains approximately 300,000 clones; only one count was recorded for 90% of them. 2.6% of the sample lies in the top ten.

This TCR was recovered from a man aged 55 to 70 who had recovered from COVID-19. The sequencing sample was made of PBMCs or T cells enriched from blood (not recorded which). The V gene is TRBV19 and the J gene is TRBJ1-2; there is no confident call for the D gene. CDR3 loop: CASSNPNRGYTF. The DNA sequence reads TGTGCCAGTAGTAATCCAAATCGGGGCTACACCTTC.